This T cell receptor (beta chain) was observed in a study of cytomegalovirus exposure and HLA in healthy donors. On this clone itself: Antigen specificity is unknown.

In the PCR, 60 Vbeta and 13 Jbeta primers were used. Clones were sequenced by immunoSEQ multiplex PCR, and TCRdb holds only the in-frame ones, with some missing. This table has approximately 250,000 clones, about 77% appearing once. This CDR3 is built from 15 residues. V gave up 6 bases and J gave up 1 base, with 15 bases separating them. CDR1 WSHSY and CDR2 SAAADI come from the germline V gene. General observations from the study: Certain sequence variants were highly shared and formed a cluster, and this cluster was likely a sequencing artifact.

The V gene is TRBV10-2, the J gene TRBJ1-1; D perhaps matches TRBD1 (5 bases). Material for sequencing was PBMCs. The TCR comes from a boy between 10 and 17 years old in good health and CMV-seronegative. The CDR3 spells CASRVTGSSNTEAFF. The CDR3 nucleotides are TGCGCCAGCAGGGTAACAGGAAGCTCGAACACTGAAGCTTTCTTT.